The 31 T cell receptor beta chains below come from one sample, sequenced in a study of Graves' ophthalmopathy and Graves' hyperthyroidism. RNA served as the template for amplifying TCR beta CDR3 regions. Amplification began with first-round RT-PCR using HTBI primers, then second-round multiplex PCR was performed. A single record per CDR3 protein comes from TCRdb applying MiXCR to the multiplex PCR reads. The sample shows 600,000 to 950,000 distinct CDR3 sequences, 40% of them seen only once. Sequenced: peripheral blood. These receptors came from an adult man with Graves' ophthalmopathy.

This clonotype was observed once. The chain links TRBV9 to TRBJ1-2; a weak D match, TRBD1 (5 bases). V was clipped by 3 bases and J by 11 bases, with 17 bases between them. Germline CDR1 and CDR2: SGDLS and YYNGEE. The CDR3 consists of 13 residues. The CDR3 bases are TGTGCCAGCAGCGCCGCCCCGGGCGGGGGATACACCTTC. Translating gives CASSAAPGGGYTF. Looking up the rest from reference TRBV9 and TRBJ1-2 gives the full variable domain: DSGVTQTPKHLITATGQRVTLRCSPRSGDLSVYWYQQSLDQGLQFLIQYYNGEERAKGNILERFSAQQFPDLHSELNLSSLELGDSALYFCASSAAPGGGYTFGSGTRLTVV.

This clonotype was seen at least ten times. The V and J genes are TRBV7-2 and TRBJ2-7, with D maybe TRBD1 (6 bases). Deletions cut 3 bases from V and 4 bases from J, with 10 bases between. The CDR3 is made up of 13 amino acids. From germline, CDR1 is SGHTA and CDR2 FQGNSA. The CDR3 nucleotides read TGTGCCAGCAGCTTCCAGCAGGGGTACGAGCAGTACTTC. Protein product: CASSFQQGYEQYF.

This chain joins TRBV14 and TRBJ2-7, with D maybe TRBD1 (6 bases). The V end lost 0 bases, the J end lost 5 bases, and 8 bases lay between the germline ends. Germline CDR1 and CDR2: SGHDN and FVKESK. CDR3 length: 13 amino acids. The CDR3 sequence is CASSQENRDEQYF. The CDR3, as DNA: TGTGCCAGCAGCCAAGAAAACAGGGACGAGCAGTACTTC.

This clonotype was recorded many times. The gene calls are TRBV11-2 and TRBJ1-1; D is perhaps TRBD1 (6 bases). Trimming left V 5 bases short and J 6 bases short, with 16 bases between. Germline-derived CDR1 and CDR2 are SGHAT and FQNNGV. The length of the CDR3 is 14 residues. The CDR3 DNA is TGTGCCAGCAGCATGATCAGGGGAGTCGCTGAAGCTTTCTTT. Translated, it gives CASSMIRGVAEAFF.

This chain uses TRBV2 with TRBJ2-5; no clear D. Germline values: CDR1 SNHLY, CDR2 FYNNEI. This CDR3 contains 12 residues. V lost 8 bases to trimming and J lost 2 bases, with 9 bases between them. CDR3 coding DNA: TGTGCCAGCGGGTCGGAACAAGAGACCCAGTACTTC. Amino acids: CASGSEQETQYF.

This clonotype was counted a few times. The CDR3 DNA reads as TGTGCCAGCAGTTTAGCGCCGGGTTTCGAGCAGTACTTC. Its protein product is CASSLAPGFEQYF. The J gene is TRBJ2-7, the V gene TRBV12-3 or TRBV12-4; D remains unclear. Deletions cut 0 bases from V and 6 bases from J, with 9 bases between. This CDR3 has 13 amino acids.

The chain uses TRBV10-3 and TRBJ1-5, with 9 bases matching TRBD1. V lost 0 bases and J lost 3; bases outside the gene matches: 6. Germline CDR1 reads ENHRY; CDR2 reads SYGVKD. This CDR3 comprises 17 residues. CDR3 bases: TGTGCCATCAGTGAGTCGAGAGGACAGGGGCACAATCAGCCCCAGCATTTT. Amino acid sequence: CAISESRGQGHNQPQHF.

The rearrangement joins TRBV29-1 to TRBJ1-2; 7 bases are shared with TRBD1. J gave up 8 bases and V 7 bases, and 10 bases lay outside the gene matches. This CDR3 region has 12 residues. In germline, CDR1 is SQVTM, CDR2 ANQGSEA. The CDR3 DNA sequence: TGCAGCGCAGAGGGGGCTATGGTCGGCTACACCTTC. Translating it yields CSAEGAMVGYTF.

Details on this clonotype: This likely comes from a read error, as the CDR3 has no conserved phenylalanine or tryptophan at its end. The limits of the CDR3 on the DNA are not certain, so only TCRdb's listed CDR3 is given. The chain is built from TRBV14 and TRBJ2-6; the D segment call TRBD2 is taken from the table without a DNA check. The CDR3 numbers 13 amino acids, ends counted. Germline V CDR1 and CDR2: SGHDN, FVKESK. CDR3 in amino acids: CASSLSPSGRRNT.

This clonotype was detected many times. The V call is TRBV20-1, the J call TRBJ2-7; 9 nucleotides align to TRBD2. The germline CDR1 and CDR2 sequences are DFQATT and SNEGSKA (reference sequence). J lost 4 bases, V lost 4 bases, and 5 bases had no gene match. The CDR3 totals 13 residues. The CDR3 coding sequence is TGCAGTGCTAATAGCGGGAGTGGGTACGAGCAGTACTTC. It is translated as CSANSGSGYEQYF.

The chain recombines TRBV29-1 with TRBJ2-5, with a tentative D call TRBD2 (5 bases). The last part of the DNA fits TRBJ2-1 better; the J call may be wrong. The CDR3 runs 14 residues. CDR1 is SQVTM, CDR2 ANQGSEA, per germline. CDR3 amino acids: CSVYVTLAVDEQFF. For the CDR3, the DNA is TGCAGCGTTTACGTCACGCTAGCTGTTGATGAGCAGTTCTTC.

J is TRBJ1-5 and V is TRBV16, with TRBD1 as a possible D gene (6 bases). V lost 2 bases and J lost 4, with 9 bases in between. CDR1 and CDR2 (germline): KGHSY, FQNENV. This CDR3 region has 14 residues. The CDR3 nucleotides read TGTGCCAGCAGCCAAGGACAGACAAATCAGCCCCAGCATTTT. It is translated as CASSQGQTNQPQHF.

The rearrangement links TRBV20-1 to TRBJ1-5; D is unclear. Germline CDR1 and CDR2: DFQATT and SNEGSKA (reference sequence). The CDR3 covers 14 residues. Trimming removed 3 bases from V and 7 bases from J, with 16 bases in between. The CDR3 region has the DNA TGCAGTGCTAGCGCCCCGGGGAGAGACCAGCCCCAGCATTTT. It codes for CSASAPGRDQPQHF.

The V and J genes are TRBV9 and TRBJ1-2, with D maybe TRBD1 (5 bases). Germline loops: CDR1 SGDLS, CDR2 YYNGEE. The CDR3 covers 13 residues. With 5 bases removed from V and 5 bases from J, the gap between germline ends came to 13 bases. CDR3 sequence reads: CASSTVTDYGYTF. CDR3 sequence (DNA): TGTGCCAGCAGTACAGTGACAGATTATGGCTACACCTTC.

The chain couples TRBV15 to TRBJ1-3; a weak D match, TRBD1 (5 bases). V was clipped by 2 bases and J by 2 bases, with 16 bases between them. The CDR3 is made up of 17 amino acids. The V gene's germline CDR1 is LNHNV and CDR2 YYDKDF (reference sequence). CDR3 loop: CATSRSRGKGAGNTIYF. The CDR3 DNA reads TGTGCCACCAGCAGATCCCGGGGCAAAGGAGCTGGAAACACCATATATTTT.

This clonotype showed up just a few times. The V gene is TRBV11-1, the J gene TRBJ2-1, with TRBD2 matching over 10 bases. Germline V gives CDR1 SGHAT, CDR2 FQDESV (reference sequence). The length of the CDR3 is 15 residues. V was pared by 5 bases and J by 1 base, with 2 bases of the junction left unmatched. CDR3 residues: CASSLSGRSYNEQFF. As DNA, the CDR3 is TGTGCCAGCAGCCTTAGCGGGAGGTCCTACAATGAGCAGTTCTTC.

This clonotype has more than one count but fewer than ten. The chain carries TRBV5-1 and TRBJ2-2, with D possibly matching TRBD1 (5 bases). This CDR3 has 15 amino acids. V was pared by 3 bases and J by 4 bases, with 13 bases between. Germline CDR1 is SGHRS and CDR2 is YFSETQ. For the CDR3, the DNA is TGCGCCAGCAGCTCCGTGCAGGGAAGCACCGGGGAGCTGTTTTTT. Translated, it gives CASSSVQGSTGELFF.

J is TRBJ2-7 and V is TRBV5-1; TRBD2 is a possible D gene (6 bases). The V end lost 0 bases, the J end lost 3 bases, and 10 bases lay between the germline ends. Per the germline V gene, CDR1 is SGHRS and CDR2 is YFSETQ. There are 14 residues in the CDR3. This CDR3 reads CASSLAGEDYEQYF. In DNA, the CDR3 is TGCGCCAGCAGCTTGGCCGGGGAGGACTACGAGCAGTACTTC.

The chain joins TRBV9 to TRBJ1-6, with 7 positions matching TRBD1. Trimming cost V 5 bases and J 7 bases; bases outside gene matches: 9. The V gene's germline CDR1 is SGDLS and CDR2 YYNGEE. The CDR3 sequence is 15 residues long. CDR3 sequence reads: CASRTQGGNNSPLHF. For the CDR3, the DNA is TGTGCCAGCAGGACCCAGGGGGGGAACAATTCACCCCTCCACTTT.

The sample holds one count of this clonotype. This chain uses TRBV11-2 with TRBJ2-5, with D perhaps matching TRBD2 (6 bases). In germline, CDR1 is SGHAT, CDR2 FQNNGV. The CDR3 runs 16 residues. With 4 bases removed from V and 2 bases from J, the gap between germline ends came to 17 bases. The CDR3 reads CASSSTQLARQETQYF. Written as DNA, the CDR3 is TGTGCCAGCAGCTCAACACAACTAGCAAGACAAGAGACCCAGTACTTC.

This rearrangement joins TRBV2 to TRBJ2-7; possibly TRBD1 for D (5 bases). CDR1 SNHLY and CDR2 FYNNEI come from the germline V gene. This CDR3 is built from 16 residues. The V and J ends lost 8 bases and 3 bases respectively, with 23 bases between them. The CDR3: CASFRRPTGRVYEQYF. CDR3 DNA: TGTGCCAGCTTTAGACGTCCCACAGGCAGGGTCTACGAGCAGTACTTC.

Note on this clonotype: A junction end diverges from the germline sequence, so it may reflect a read error. The V and J genes are TRBV7-9 and TRBJ1-1; no definite D call. There are 16 residues in the CDR3. Germline loops: CDR1 SEHNR, CDR2 FQNEAQ (reference sequence). The CDR3 DNA is TGTGCTAGCAGCCCCCTCCTGGGCTCGAGGAACACTGAAGCTTTCTTT. Protein product: CASSPLLGSRNTEAFF.

This clonotype came up a few times. This chain links TRBV20-1 with TRBJ1-5; no clear D. Per germline, CDR1 DFQATT and CDR2 SNEGSKA (reference sequence). This CDR3 contains 14 residues. Trimming shortened V by 3 bases and J by 5 bases, and 14 bases separated the two germline ends. The CDR3 region is CSARTGTFDQPQHF. The CDR3 DNA reads TGCAGTGCTAGGACGGGAACCTTCGATCAGCCCCAGCATTTT.

This clonotype has only a few counts. The rearrangement links TRBV5-4 to TRBJ2-7, with TRBD2 matching 7 bases. The trim removed 4 bases at V and 7 bases at J, leaving 17 bases unmatched. Germline V lookup: CDR1 SGHNT, CDR2 YYREEE (reference sequence). This CDR3 region has 16 residues. The CDR3 DNA follows: TGTGCCAGCAGCCTTACCGGGACTACCCCTACTTGGGAGCAGTACTTC. Translation: CASSLTGTTPTWEQYF.

This clonotype was seen ten or more times. V gene TRBV2 combines with J gene TRBJ1-1, with unresolved D. The CDR3 contains 15 residues. Trimming cost V 4 bases and J 2 bases, with 14 bases left between them. Germline values: CDR1 SNHLY, CDR2 FYNNEI. The CDR3 here is CASSVQALYNTEAFF. In DNA form, the CDR3 reads TGTGCCAGCAGTGTGCAGGCGTTGTATAACACTGAAGCTTTCTTT.

The chain combines TRBV20-1 with TRBJ1-2; 10 positions match TRBD1. This CDR3 contains 17 residues. Per the germline V gene, CDR1 is DFQATT and CDR2 is SNEGSKA (reference sequence). J gave up 3 bases and V 6 bases, and 16 bases lay outside the gene matches. The CDR3 DNA sequence: TGCAGTGCCCCGGGACAGGGGAATACGGGTGCTCACTATGGCTACACCTTC. Protein sequence: CSAPGQGNTGAHYGYTF.

This clonotype was counted only a few times. The V and J genes are TRBV7-8 and TRBJ1-5; weak D call: TRBD1 (6 bases). Trimming removed 8 bases at V and 1 base at J, with 18 bases between. The CDR3 loop spans 16 amino acids. Germline assignment: CDR1 SGHVS and CDR2 FQNEAQ. The CDR3 loop reads CASCQAGRGSNQPQHF. CDR3 sequence (DNA): TGTGCCAGCTGTCAAGCAGGCAGGGGAAGCAATCAGCCCCAGCATTTT.

The V and J genes are TRBV6-6 and TRBJ2-7; D possibly corresponds to TRBD1 (5 bases). CDR3 size: 14 residues. V was shortened by 5 bases and J by 2 bases, with 13 bases between the two germline ends. Germline lookup yields CDR1 MNHNY and CDR2 SVGAGI (reference sequence). Written as DNA, the CDR3 is TGTGCCAGCAGTCCTAACGCAGGGCCCTACGAGCAGTACTTC. Amino acids: CASSPNAGPYEQYF.

This clonotype is a singleton in its sample. The conserved final phenylalanine or tryptophan is absent from the CDR3, which likely points to a read error. The V gene is TRBV2, the J gene TRBJ2-7; 9 bases map to TRBD1. CDR3 length: 15 amino acids. The germline gives CDR1 SNHLY, CDR2 FYNNEI. V was pared by 6 bases and J by 7 bases, with 13 bases of the junction left unmatched. DNA for the CDR3: TGTGCCAGCAGCGCCGGGACAGGGTTTTTCTCGGAGCAGTACCTC. Its translation is CASSAGTGFFSEQYL.

This chain connects TRBV10-3 to TRBJ2-7, with 9 bases fitting TRBD1. The V gene's germline CDR1 is ENHRY and CDR2 SYGVKD. Trimming at V came to 10 bases and at J to 1 base, leaving 8 bases not matched to a gene. The CDR3 loop spans 14 amino acids. The CDR3 coding sequence is TGTGCCAGCAACCCGGGACAGGGATCCTACGAGCAGTACTTC. It codes for CASNPGQGSYEQYF.

This clonotype was seen a handful of times. The chain couples TRBV7-9 to TRBJ2-2; TRBD2 agrees at 8 bases. The V segment lost 3 bases and the J segment 3 bases; nucleotides outside the gene matches: 6. The CDR3 is 16 residues long. Per the germline V gene, CDR1 is SEHNR and CDR2 is FQNEAQ (reference sequence). CDR3 in amino acids: CASSFLVAGHTGELFF. The CDR3 DNA reads TGTGCCAGCAGCTTCTTGGTAGCGGGGCACACCGGGGAGCTGTTTTTT.